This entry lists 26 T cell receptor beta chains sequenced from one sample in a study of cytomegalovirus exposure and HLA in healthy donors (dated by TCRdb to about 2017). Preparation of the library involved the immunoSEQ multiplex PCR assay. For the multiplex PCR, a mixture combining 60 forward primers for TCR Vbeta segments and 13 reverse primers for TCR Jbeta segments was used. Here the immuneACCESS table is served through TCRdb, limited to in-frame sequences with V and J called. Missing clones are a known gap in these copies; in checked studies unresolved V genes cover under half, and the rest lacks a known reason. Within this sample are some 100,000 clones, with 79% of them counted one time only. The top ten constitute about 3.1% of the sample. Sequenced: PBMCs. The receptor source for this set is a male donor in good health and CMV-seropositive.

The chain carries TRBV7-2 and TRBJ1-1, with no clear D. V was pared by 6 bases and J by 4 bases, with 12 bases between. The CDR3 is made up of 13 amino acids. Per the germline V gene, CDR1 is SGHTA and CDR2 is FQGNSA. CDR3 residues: CASSPRGGTEAFF. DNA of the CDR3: TGTGCCAGCAGTCCCCGGGGAGGCACTGAAGCTTTCTTT.

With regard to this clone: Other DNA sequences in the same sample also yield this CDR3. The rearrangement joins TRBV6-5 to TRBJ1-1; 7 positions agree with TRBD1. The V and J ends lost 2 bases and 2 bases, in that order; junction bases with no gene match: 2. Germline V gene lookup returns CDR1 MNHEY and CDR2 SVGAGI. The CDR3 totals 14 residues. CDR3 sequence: CASSYRQGNTEAFF. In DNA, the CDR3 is TGTGCCAGCAGTTACCGACAGGGTAACACTGAAGCTTTCTTT.

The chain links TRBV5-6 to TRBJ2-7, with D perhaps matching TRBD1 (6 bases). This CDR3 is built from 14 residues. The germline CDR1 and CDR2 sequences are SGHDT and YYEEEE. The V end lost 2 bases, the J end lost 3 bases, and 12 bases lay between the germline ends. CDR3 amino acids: CASSFWGPSYEQYF. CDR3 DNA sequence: TGTGCCAGCAGCTTCTGGGGGCCAAGCTACGAGCAGTACTTC.

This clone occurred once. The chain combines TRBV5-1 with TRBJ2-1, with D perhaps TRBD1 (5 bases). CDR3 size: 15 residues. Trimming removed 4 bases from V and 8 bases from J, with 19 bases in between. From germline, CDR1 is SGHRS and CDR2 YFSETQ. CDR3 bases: TGCGCCAGCAGCATGTGGGGCCTGGGCAACTATGAGCAGTTCTTC. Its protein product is CASSMWGLGNYEQFF.

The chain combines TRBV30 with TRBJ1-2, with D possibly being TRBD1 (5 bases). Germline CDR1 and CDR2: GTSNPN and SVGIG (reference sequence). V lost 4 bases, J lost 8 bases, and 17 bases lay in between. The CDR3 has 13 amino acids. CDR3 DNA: TGTGCCTGGATTTCCAGGGCGTCTGACGGCTACACCTTC. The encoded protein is CAWISRASDGYTF. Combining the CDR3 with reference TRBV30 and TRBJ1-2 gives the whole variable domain SQTIHQWPATLVQPVGSPLSLECTVEGTSNPNLYWYRQAAGRGLQLLFYSVGIGQISSEVPQNLSASRPQDRQFILSSKKLLLSDSGFYLCAWISRASDGYTFGSGTRLTVV.

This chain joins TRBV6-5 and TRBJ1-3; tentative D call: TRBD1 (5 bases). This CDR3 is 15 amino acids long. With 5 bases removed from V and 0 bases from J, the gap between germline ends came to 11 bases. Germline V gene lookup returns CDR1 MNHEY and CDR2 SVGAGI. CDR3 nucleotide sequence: TGTGCCAGCAGTGGTGGGGACTTCTCTGGAAACACCATATATTTT. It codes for CASSGGDFSGNTIYF.

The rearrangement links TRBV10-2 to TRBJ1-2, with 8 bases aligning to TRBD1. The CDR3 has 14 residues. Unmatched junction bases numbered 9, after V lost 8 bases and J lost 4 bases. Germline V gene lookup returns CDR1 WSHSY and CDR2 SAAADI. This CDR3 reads CASRPTGATYGYTF. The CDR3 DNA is TGCGCCAGCCGCCCGACAGGGGCAACCTATGGCTACACCTTC.

This CDR3 reads CASSPLAREEPQHF. The CDR3 nucleotides read TGTGCCAGCTCACCACTTGCCAGGGAAGAGCCCCAGCATTTT. This chain joins TRBV18 and TRBJ1-5, with a weak D call TRBD1 (5 bases). The V and J ends lost 1 base and 8 bases respectively, with 12 bases between them. The CDR3 covers 14 residues. Per the germline V gene, CDR1 is KGHSH and CDR2 is LQKENI.

The CDR3: CASRLRVSGLAAEQFF. The CDR3 coding sequence is TGTGCCAGCAGGTTAAGGGTATCGGGACTAGCGGCTGAGCAGTTCTTC. The chain joins TRBV27 to TRBJ2-1, with 11 positions matching TRBD2. Germline V gene sequence: CDR1 MNHEY, CDR2 SMNVEV (reference sequence). J gave up 9 bases and V 6 bases, and 13 bases lay outside the gene matches. The CDR3 loop spans 16 amino acids.

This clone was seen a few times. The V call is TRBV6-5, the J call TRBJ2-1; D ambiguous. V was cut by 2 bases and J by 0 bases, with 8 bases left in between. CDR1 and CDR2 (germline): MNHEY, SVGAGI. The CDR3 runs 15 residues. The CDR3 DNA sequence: TGTGCCAGCAGTTACATAGTAAGCTCCTACAATGAGCAGTTCTTC. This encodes CASSYIVSSYNEQFF.

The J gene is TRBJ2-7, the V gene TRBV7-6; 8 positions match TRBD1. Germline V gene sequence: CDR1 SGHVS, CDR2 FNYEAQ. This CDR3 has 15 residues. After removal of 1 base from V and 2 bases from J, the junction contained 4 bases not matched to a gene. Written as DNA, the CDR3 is TGTGCCAGCAGCTTAGGACAGGGGATAACCTACGAGCAGTACTTC. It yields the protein CASSLGQGITYEQYF.

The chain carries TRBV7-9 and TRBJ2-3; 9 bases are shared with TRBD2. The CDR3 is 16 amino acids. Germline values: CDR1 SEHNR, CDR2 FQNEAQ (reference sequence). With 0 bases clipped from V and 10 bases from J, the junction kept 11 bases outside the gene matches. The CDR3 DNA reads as TGTGCCAGCAGCTTAGCTAGCGGGGGTTACGGGGGTCCGCAGTATTTT. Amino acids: CASSLASGGYGGPQYF.

As DNA, the CDR3 is TGCGCCAGCAGCTTGGGCTCGGGCACAGATACGCAGTATTTT. This codes for CASSLGSGTDTQYF. J is TRBJ2-3 and V is TRBV5-1, with unresolved D. Germline values: CDR1 SGHRS, CDR2 YFSETQ. V dropped 0 bases and J dropped 1 base, with 6 bases sitting between them. The CDR3 sequence is 14 residues long.

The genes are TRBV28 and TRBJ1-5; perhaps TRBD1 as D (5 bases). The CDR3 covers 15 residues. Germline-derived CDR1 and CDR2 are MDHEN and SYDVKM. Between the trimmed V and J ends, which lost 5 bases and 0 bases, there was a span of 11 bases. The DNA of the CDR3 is TGTGCCAGCAGTCCTCCGGGACTTAGCAATCAGCCCCAGCATTTT. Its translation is CASSPPGLSNQPQHF.

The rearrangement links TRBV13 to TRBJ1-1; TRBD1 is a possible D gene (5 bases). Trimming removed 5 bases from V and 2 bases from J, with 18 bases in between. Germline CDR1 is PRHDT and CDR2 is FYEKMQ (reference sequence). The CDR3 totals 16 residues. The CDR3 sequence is CASSPEGTFLNTEAFF. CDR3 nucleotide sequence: TGTGCCAGCAGCCCGGAGGGGACCTTCTTAAACACTGAAGCTTTCTTT.

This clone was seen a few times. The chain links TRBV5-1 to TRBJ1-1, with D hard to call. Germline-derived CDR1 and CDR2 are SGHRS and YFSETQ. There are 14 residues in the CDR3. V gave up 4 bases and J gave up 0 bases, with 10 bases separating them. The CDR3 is CASSPVSLNTEAFF. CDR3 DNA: TGCGCCAGCAGCCCCGTTAGTCTGAACACTGAAGCTTTCTTT.

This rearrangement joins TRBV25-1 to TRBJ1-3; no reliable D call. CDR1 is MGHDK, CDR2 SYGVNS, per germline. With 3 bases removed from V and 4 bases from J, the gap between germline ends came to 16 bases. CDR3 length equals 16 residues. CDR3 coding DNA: TGTGCCAGCAGTGACGCGAGGGCTTCGGGGGGAAACACCATATATTTT. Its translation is CASSDARASGGNTIYF.

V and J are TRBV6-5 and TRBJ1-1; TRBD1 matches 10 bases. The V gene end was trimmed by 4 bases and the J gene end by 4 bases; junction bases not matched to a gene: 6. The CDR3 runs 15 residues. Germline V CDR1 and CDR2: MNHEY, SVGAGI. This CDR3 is CASSSRQGASTEAFF. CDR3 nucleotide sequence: TGTGCCAGCAGTTCTCGACAGGGGGCAAGCACTGAAGCTTTCTTT.

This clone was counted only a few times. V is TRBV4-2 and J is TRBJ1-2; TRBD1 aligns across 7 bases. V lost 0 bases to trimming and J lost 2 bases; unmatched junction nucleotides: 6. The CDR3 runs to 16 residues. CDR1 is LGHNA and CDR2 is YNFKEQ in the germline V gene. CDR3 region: CASSQDPETGNYGYTF. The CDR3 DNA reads TGTGCCAGCAGCCAAGATCCAGAGACAGGGAACTATGGCTACACCTTC.

The CDR3 here is CASSARTARNQPQHF. In DNA form, the CDR3 reads TGTGCCAGCAGTGCTAGGACAGCGCGCAATCAGCCCCAGCATTTT. The gene calls are TRBV6-5 and TRBJ1-5; weak D call: TRBD1 (6 bases). With 5 bases removed from V and 2 bases from J, the gap between germline ends came to 13 bases. Germline V gene data show CDR1 as MNHEY and CDR2 as SVGAGI. The CDR3 contains 15 residues.

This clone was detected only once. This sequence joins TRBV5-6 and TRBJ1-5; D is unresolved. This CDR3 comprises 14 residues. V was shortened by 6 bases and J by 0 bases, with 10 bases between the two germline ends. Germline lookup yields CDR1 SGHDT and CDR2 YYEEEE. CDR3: CASTLGASNQPQHF. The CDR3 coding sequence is TGTGCCAGCACTCTGGGAGCTAGCAATCAGCCCCAGCATTTT. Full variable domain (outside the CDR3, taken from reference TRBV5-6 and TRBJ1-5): DAGVTQSPTHLIKTRGQQVTLRCSPKSGHDTVSWYQQALGQGPQFIFQYYEEEERQRGNFPDRFSGHQFPNYSSELNVNALLLGDSALYLCASTLGASNQPQHFGDGTRLSIL.

The CDR3 DNA reads as TGTGCCAGTAGTCCCTCGGACAGGGTGGAGACCCAGTACTTC. As protein: CASSPSDRVETQYF. The gene calls are TRBV19 and TRBJ2-5; TRBD1 matches at 8 bases. This CDR3 comprises 14 residues. Looked up from germline, CDR1 is LNHDA and CDR2 is SQIVND (reference sequence). V dropped 5 bases and J dropped 5; count of bases not matched to a gene: 7.

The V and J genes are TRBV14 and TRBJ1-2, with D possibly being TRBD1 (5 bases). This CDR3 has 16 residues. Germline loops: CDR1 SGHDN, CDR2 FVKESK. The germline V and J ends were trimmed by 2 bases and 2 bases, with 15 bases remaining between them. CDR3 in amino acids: CASSQITSRANYGYTF. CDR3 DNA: TGTGCCAGCAGCCAAATAACAAGCAGGGCCAACTATGGCTACACCTTC.

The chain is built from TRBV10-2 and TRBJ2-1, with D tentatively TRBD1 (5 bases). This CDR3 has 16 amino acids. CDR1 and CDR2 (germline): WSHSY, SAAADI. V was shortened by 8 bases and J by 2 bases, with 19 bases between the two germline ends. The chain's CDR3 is CASWDGALWTYNEQFF. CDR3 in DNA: TGCGCCAGCTGGGATGGGGCCCTTTGGACCTACAATGAGCAGTTCTTC.

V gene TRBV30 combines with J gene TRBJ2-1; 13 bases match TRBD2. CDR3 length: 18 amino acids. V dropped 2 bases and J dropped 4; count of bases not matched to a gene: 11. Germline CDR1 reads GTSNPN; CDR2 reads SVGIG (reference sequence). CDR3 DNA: TGTGCCTGGAGTCCTACTAGCGGGGGGGCCCGAGGATACAATGAGCAGTTCTTC. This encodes CAWSPTSGGARGYNEQFF.

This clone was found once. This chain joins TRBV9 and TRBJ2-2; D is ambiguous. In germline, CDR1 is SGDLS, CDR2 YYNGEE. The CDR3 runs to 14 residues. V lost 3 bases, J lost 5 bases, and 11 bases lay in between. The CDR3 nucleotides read TGTGCCAGCAGCGCCTTGCTAGGAACCGGGGAGCTGTTTTTT. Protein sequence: CASSALLGTGELFF.